This record covers a single T cell receptor (beta chain). The sample originates from a study of blood T cell repertoires in COVID-19. For the study at large: From the United States, Italy and Spain came samples of acute and convalescent COVID-19. The analysed material was cDNA or gDNA that came from T cells, B-cell-depleted T cells, or PBMCs.

Original data processing: Amplification of reference gene primers was used by the study to estimate nucleated cell counts. The table came from immunoSEQ multiplex PCR; TCRdb's copy has only in-frame clones and leaves some out. The DNA was the basis for D and trimming; V, J and clone size are from that table. The repertoire holds about 120,000 clones, with approximately 87% as singletons. This TCR derives from a man aged 25-40 years with acute or convalescent COVID-19. The source material was peripheral blood.

The CDR3 reads CASSYVGGDTGELFF. CDR3 bases: TGTGCCAGCAGTTACGTGGGGGGTGACACCGGGGAGCTGTTTTTT. The chain combines TRBV6-5 with TRBJ2-2, with a tentative D call TRBD2 (6 bases). V lost 2 bases, J lost 3 bases, and 10 bases lay in between. In germline, CDR1 is MNHEY, CDR2 SVGAGI. There are 15 residues in the CDR3.